This entry lists 20 T cell receptor beta chains sequenced from one sample in a study of blood T cell repertoires in COVID-19. Assay used: immunoSEQ multiplex PCR; TCRdb lists only in-frame clones, some missing. Among around 85,000 clones listed, around 88% were seen once. Material for sequencing was peripheral blood. These receptor sequences come from a man aged 50 or older with active COVID-19.

This sequence joins TRBV9 and TRBJ2-5; TRBD2 aligns across 9 bases. The trim removed 4 bases at V and 4 bases at J, leaving 14 bases unmatched. Germline-derived CDR1 and CDR2 are SGDLS and YYNGEE. This CDR3 has 17 residues. CDR3 bases: TGTGCCAGCAGCCCACAATTGGGCGGGAGGGCCGGAGAGACCCAGTACTTC. Its translation is CASSPQLGGRAGETQYF.

This chain links TRBV30 with TRBJ1-5; a weak D match, TRBD1 (6 bases). The CDR3 is 15 amino acids. Germline CDR1 reads GTSNPN; CDR2 reads SVGIG (reference sequence). Trimming pared 3 bases from V and 2 bases from J, leaving 14 bases between. The CDR3 spells CAWRGQSGGNQPQHF. In nucleotides, the CDR3 is TGTGCCTGGAGAGGACAGTCGGGTGGCAATCAGCCCCAGCATTTT.

The chain's CDR3 is CASSGGGDGYTF. The CDR3 DNA is TGTGCCAGCAGCGGGGGCGGGGACGGCTACACCTTC. This rearrangement joins TRBV9 to TRBJ1-2; D possibly corresponds to TRBD1 (5 bases). Per the germline V gene, CDR1 is SGDLS and CDR2 is YYNGEE. Trimming took off 3 bases at V and 8 bases at J, with 11 bases between the two ends. CDR3 size: 12 residues.

This chain's CDR3 is CASSLYQGARDEQYF. For the CDR3, the DNA is TGTGCCAGCAGCTTGTATCAGGGGGCGCGCGACGAGCAGTACTTC. The chain joins TRBV5-4 to TRBJ2-7; TRBD1 matches at 8 bases. V dropped 1 base and J dropped 5; count of bases not matched to a gene: 8. CDR1 is SGHNT, CDR2 YYREEE, per germline (reference sequence). This CDR3 is 15 amino acids long.

The chain couples TRBV14 to TRBJ1-1; D might be TRBD1 (5 bases). V lost 0 bases and J lost 0, with 8 bases in between. The CDR3 loop spans 15 amino acids. CDR1 SGHDN and CDR2 FVKESK come from the germline V gene. The CDR3, as DNA: TGTGCCAGCAGCCAAGATTGGGGGGTGAACACTGAAGCTTTCTTT. This translates into CASSQDWGVNTEAFF.

This clone was picked up a small number of times. The CDR3 DNA reads as TGTGCCAGCCATCTAAGCAGGGGGCTCGTAAATTCACCCCTCCACTTT. Its translation: CASHLSRGLVNSPLHF. The chain has TRBV28 and TRBJ1-6; 8 bases are shared with TRBD1. CDR3 length: 16 amino acids. Germline assignment: CDR1 MDHEN and CDR2 SYDVKM. V lost 8 bases to trimming and J lost 7 bases; unmatched junction nucleotides: 13.

The chain is built from TRBV6-1 and TRBJ2-1; TRBD1 might be the D (6 bases). Germline values: CDR1 MNHNS, CDR2 SASEGT. This CDR3 is built from 15 residues. V lost 6 bases and J lost 4, with 16 bases in between. The DNA of the CDR3 is TGTGCCAGCAGCCACCCACGGCAGGGGTACAATGAGCAGTTCTTC. It is translated as CASSHPRQGYNEQFF.

The chain has TRBV30 and TRBJ2-3; 8 bases match TRBD2. Germline V gene sequence: CDR1 GTSNPN, CDR2 SVGIG (reference sequence). J gave up 1 base and V 0 bases, and 6 bases lay outside the gene matches. This CDR3 is built from 16 residues. This CDR3 reads CAWSVLAAAGTDTQYF. The CDR3 region has the DNA TGTGCCTGGAGTGTACTAGCGGCCGCCGGCACAGATACGCAGTATTTT.

The rearrangement links TRBV18 to TRBJ2-1; TRBD2 matches 10 bases. Unmatched junction bases numbered 10, after V lost 0 bases and J lost 8 bases. CDR1 is KGHSH, CDR2 LQKENI, per germline. CDR3 size: 17 residues. The CDR3 DNA reads as TGTGCCAGCTCACCACCCTTATTGCTAGCGGGAGTCTATGAGCAGTTCTTC. Translating gives CASSPPLLLAGVYEQFF.

The rearrangement uses TRBV12-3 or TRBV12-4 and TRBJ1-4; D call uncertain. The CDR3 sequence is 12 residues long. V was trimmed by 3 bases and J by 8 bases, leaving 7 bases between them. The CDR3 region has the DNA TGTGCCAGCAGTTTTTCATCCGAAAAACTGTTTTTT. Translated, it gives CASSFSSEKLFF.

This clone occurred once. CDR3 in DNA: TGTGCCAGCAGCCAAGATACACAGGGGATCCACACCGGGGAGCTGTTTTTT. This translates into CASSQDTQGIHTGELFF. The chain combines TRBV14 with TRBJ2-2; 7 bases line up with TRBD1. This CDR3 region has 17 residues. Trimming removed 0 bases from V and 3 bases from J; junction bases left unmatched: 7. Germline V lookup: CDR1 SGHDN, CDR2 FVKESK.

The J gene is TRBJ2-7, the V gene TRBV18, with TRBD1 matching 8 bases. The CDR3 covers 13 residues. Trimming removed 5 bases from V and 6 bases from J; junction bases left unmatched: 6. In germline, CDR1 is KGHSH, CDR2 LQKENI. The CDR3 DNA follows: TGTGCCAGCTCAGAATCGGACAGGGCCGAGCAGTACTTC. It is translated as CASSESDRAEQYF.

This clone was counted only a few times. The chain couples TRBV4-3 to TRBJ1-2, with 8 bases that match TRBD1. The V gene's germline CDR1 is LGHNA and CDR2 YSLEER. The CDR3 length is 17 residues. With V trimmed by 3 bases and J by 4 bases, 13 bases remained unmatched. CDR3 DNA sequence: TGCGCCAGCAGCCATCAGGACAGGGACTCCGCGCTCTATGGCTACACCTTC. It is translated as CASSHQDRDSALYGYTF.

The V call is TRBV28, the J call TRBJ2-1; 7 nucleotides align to TRBD1. CDR1 is MDHEN, CDR2 SYDVKM, per germline. V shed 5 bases and J 4 bases; nucleotides not matched to a gene: 5. The CDR3 runs to 14 residues. CDR3 amino acids: CASSQHRGYNEQFF. The CDR3 DNA reads as TGTGCCAGCAGTCAGCACAGGGGTTACAATGAGCAGTTCTTC.

This sequence joins TRBV10-3 and TRBJ1-4; maybe TRBD1 (6 bases). V was cut by 8 bases and J by 10 bases, with 14 bases left in between. CDR1 and CDR2 from the germline V gene are ENHRY and SYGVKD. The CDR3 contains 12 residues. In nucleotides, the CDR3 is TGTGCCATCGGGTCAGGGGAGGGAAAACTGTTTTTT. It yields the protein CAIGSGEGKLFF.

The chain is built from TRBV21-1 and TRBJ2-1; whether TRBD2, the table's D call, matches the DNA was not checked. TRBV21-1 is flagged as a pseudogene. This CDR3 region has 16 residues. CDR3 sequence reads: CASSKGDGKPRNEQFF. The CDR3 DNA follows: TGTGCCAGCAGCAAAGGAGACGGGAAGCCGCGCAATGAGCAGTTCTTC.

The chain recombines TRBV4-2 with TRBJ1-5; D possibly corresponds to TRBD1 (5 bases). Germline assignment: CDR1 LGHNA and CDR2 YNFKEQ. Trimming left V 0 bases short and J 5 bases short, with 11 bases between. The CDR3 contains 15 residues. The CDR3 DNA follows: TGTGCCAGCAGCCAAGATGGGTGGGGCCATCAGCCCCAGCATTTT. Translating gives CASSQDGWGHQPQHF.

This chain uses TRBV5-1 with TRBJ1-6; a weak D match, TRBD1 (5 bases). Trimming cost V 5 bases and J 9 bases, with 18 bases left between them. Per the germline V gene, CDR1 is SGHRS and CDR2 is YFSETQ. This CDR3 has 15 amino acids. The CDR3 DNA is TGCGCCAGCAGTTCCGACAGTCAGACGGGTTCACCCCTCCACTTT. The encoded protein is CASSSDSQTGSPLHF.

This clone was seen once. The gene calls are TRBV5-6 and TRBJ2-2; tentatively, D is TRBD1 (6 bases). The CDR3 length is 15 residues. Per the germline V gene, CDR1 is SGHDT and CDR2 is YYEEEE. Deletions cut 3 bases from V and 3 bases from J, with 12 bases between. The CDR3 spells CASSYRPGDTGELFF. CDR3 bases: TGTGCCAGCAGCTACCGACCAGGGGACACCGGGGAGCTGTTTTTT.

This clone was detected only once. The chain uses TRBV28 and TRBJ1-4; 8 nucleotides line up with TRBD1. Germline V gene data show CDR1 as MDHEN and CDR2 as SYDVKM. The CDR3 spans 14 residues. The V gene end was trimmed by 6 bases and the J gene end by 7 bases; junction bases not matched to a gene: 7. The CDR3 DNA reads as TGTGCCAGCAGCCGCCGACAGGGGAGTGAAAAACTGTTTTTT. Protein sequence: CASSRRQGSEKLFF.